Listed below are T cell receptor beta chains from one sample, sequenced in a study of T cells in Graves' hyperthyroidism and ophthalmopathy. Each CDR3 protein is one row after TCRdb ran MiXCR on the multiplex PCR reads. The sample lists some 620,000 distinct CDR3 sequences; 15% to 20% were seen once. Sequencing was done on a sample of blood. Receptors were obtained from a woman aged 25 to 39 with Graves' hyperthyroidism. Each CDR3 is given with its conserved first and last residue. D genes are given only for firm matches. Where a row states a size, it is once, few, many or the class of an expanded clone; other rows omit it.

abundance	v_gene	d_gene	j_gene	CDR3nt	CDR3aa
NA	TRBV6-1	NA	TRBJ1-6	TGTGCCAGCAGTCCCTGGACCCTATATAATTCACCCCTCCACTTT	CASSPWTLYNSPLHF
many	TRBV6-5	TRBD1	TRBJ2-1	TGTGCCAGCAGTTACTCGGGGACAGTCGACAATGAGCAGTTCTTC	CASSYSGTVDNEQFF
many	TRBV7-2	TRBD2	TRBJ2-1	TGTGCCAGCAGCTTAAGGGTAGCGGGAGGGTTTTTTCTCAATGAGCAGTTCTTC	CASSLRVAGGFFLNEQFF
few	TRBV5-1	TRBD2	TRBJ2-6	TGCGCCAGCAGCCCACAACTAGCGGGAGGGCCTTCTGGGGCCAACGTCCTGACTTTC	CASSPQLAGGPSGANVLTF
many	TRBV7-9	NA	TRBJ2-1	TGTGCCAGCAGCCCCGGGCCGTCCCACAATGAGCAGTTCTTC	CASSPGPSHNEQFF
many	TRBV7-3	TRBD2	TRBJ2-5	TGTGCCAGCAGCGAAGGAGGGAGCGGGAGAGGAGAGACCCAGTACTTC	CASSEGGSGRGETQYF
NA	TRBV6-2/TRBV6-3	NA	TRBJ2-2	TGTGCCAGCAGCCCCCTTTGGGCGGCGAACACCGGGGAGCTGTTTTTT	CASSPLWAANTGELFF
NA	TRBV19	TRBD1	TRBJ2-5	TGTGCCAGTAGTATGACTCAGGGGGTGGGTGAGACCCAGTACTTC	CASSMTQGVGETQYF
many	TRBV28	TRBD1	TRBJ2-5	TGTGCCAGCAACACCCCCGGGACAGGGATTGAGACCCAGTACTTC	CASNTPGTGIETQYF
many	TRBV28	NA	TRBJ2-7	TGTGCCAGCGTAGAGGGTAATCGCGAGCAGTACTTC	CASVEGNREQYF
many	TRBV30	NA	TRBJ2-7	TGTGCCTGGAGAACAGGGATCTCCTACGAGCAGTACTTC	CAWRTGISYEQYF
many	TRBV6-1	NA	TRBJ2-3	TGTGCCAGCAGTTACGCGGCTTCCGGCACAGATACGCAGTATTTT	CASSYAASGTDTQYF
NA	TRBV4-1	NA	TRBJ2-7	TGCGCCAGCAGCCAAGATCAGGGAGACGAGCAGTACTTC	CASSQDQGDEQYF
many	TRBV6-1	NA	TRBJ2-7	TGTGCCAGCAGTTTAGGGGGAGGACTTTCCTACGAGCAGTACTTC	CASSLGGGLSYEQYF
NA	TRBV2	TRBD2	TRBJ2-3	TGTGCCAGCAGGGGACTAGCGGGAGCACGCACAGATACGCAGTATTTT	CASRGLAGARTDTQYF
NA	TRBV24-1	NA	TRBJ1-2	TGTGCCACCAGTGGCGGGGGGGCTAAGGACTATGGCTACACCTTC	CATSGGGAKDYGYTF
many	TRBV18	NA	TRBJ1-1	TGTGCCAGCTCACCGGGACTTTTTGACACTGAAGCTTTCTTT	CASSPGLFDTEAFF
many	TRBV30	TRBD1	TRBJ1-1	TGTGCCTGGCTCCTCCCGGGACAGGGTAGAACTGAAGCTTTCTTT	CAWLLPGQGRTEAFF
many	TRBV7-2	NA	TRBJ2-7	TGTGCCAGCAGCTTAGAAAGTGTCGGGTCGCCCTACGAGCAGTACTTC	CASSLESVGSPYEQYF
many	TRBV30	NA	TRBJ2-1	TGTGCCTGGAGTGTAGGGAGATACAATGAGCAGTTCTTC	CAWSVGRYNEQFF
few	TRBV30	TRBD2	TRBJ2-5	TGTGCCTGGAGGGGTAGCGGGAGACCGCAAGAGACCCAGTACTTC	CAWRGSGRPQETQYF
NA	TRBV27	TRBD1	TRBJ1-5	TGTGCCAGCAGTCCCGGGGCAGGGGGTCAGCCCCAGCATTTT	CASSPGAGGQPQHF
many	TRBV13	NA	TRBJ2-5	TGTGCCAGCAGCTTCAGCGATCAAGAGACCCAGTACTTC	CASSFSDQETQYF
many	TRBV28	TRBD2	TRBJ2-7	TGTGCCAGCAGTTTAGGGACTAGCGGGAGGGGCGAGCAGTACTTC	CASSLGTSGRGEQYF
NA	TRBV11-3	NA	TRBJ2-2	TGTGCCAGCAGCCCGAAGTGGGGCACCGGGGAGCTGTTTTTT	CASSPKWGTGELFF
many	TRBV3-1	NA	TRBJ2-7	TGTGCCAGCAGCCAAGGGCAGTACGAGCAGTACTTC	CASSQGQYEQYF
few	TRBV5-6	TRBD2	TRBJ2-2	TGTGCCAGCAGCCCTGGACTAGCGCGAAGAACCGGGGAGCTGTTTTTT	CASSPGLARRTGELFF
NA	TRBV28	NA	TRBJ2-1	TGTGCCAGCAGACCCCAGGGATCCTACAATGAGCAGTTCTTC	CASRPQGSYNEQFF
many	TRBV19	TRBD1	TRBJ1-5	TGTGCCAGTAGTATATGGCAGGGGGCTTCTCAGCCCCAGCATTTT	CASSIWQGASQPQHF
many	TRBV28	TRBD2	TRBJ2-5	TGTGCCAGCACCGCTGGGAGCGGGGGGGTGGAGGAGACCCAGTACTTC	CASTAGSGGVEETQYF
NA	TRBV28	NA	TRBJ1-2	TGTGCCAGCAGTTTACAGGGACAATTTGCGGGCTACACCTTC	CASSLQGQFAGYTF
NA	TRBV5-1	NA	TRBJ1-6	TGTGCCAGCAGCCAGACGGTTAATTCACCCCTCCACTTT	CASSQTVNSPLHF
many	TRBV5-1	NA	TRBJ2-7	TGCGCCAGCAGCTTTACCGGGACGGGGGAAGAGGAGCAGTACTTC	CASSFTGTGEEEQYF
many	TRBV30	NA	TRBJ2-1	TGTGCCTGGAGTGTACTTGGGGTGCAGTTCTTC	CAWSVLGVQFF
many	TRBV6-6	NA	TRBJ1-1	TGTGCCAGCAGTTACTCAAGCTCCCGGAACACTGAAGCTTTCTTT	CASSYSSSRNTEAFF
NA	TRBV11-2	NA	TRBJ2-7	TGTGCCAGCAGCCCCATAGGGGGGGTTACCTACGAGCAGTACTTC	CASSPIGGVTYEQYF
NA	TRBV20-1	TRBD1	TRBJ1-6	TGCAGTGCTGTGGACAGGGACTCCTATAATTCACCCCTCCACTTT	CSAVDRDSYNSPLHF
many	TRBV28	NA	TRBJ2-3	TGTGCCAGCAGCACCGTCCGACAGAGCACAGATACGCAGTATTTT	CASSTVRQSTDTQYF
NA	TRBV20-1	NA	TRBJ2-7	TGCAGTGCTAGTCCCACAGCTGGCTACGAGCAGTACTTC	CSASPTAGYEQYF
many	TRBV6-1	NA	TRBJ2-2	TGTGCCAGCAGTGGGCGGGCAAAGGACACCGGGGAGCTGTTTTTT	CASSGRAKDTGELFF
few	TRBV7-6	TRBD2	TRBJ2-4	TGTGCCAGCAGCTTAGAAATAAGCGGGAGCGAAGGCAAAAACATTCAGTACTTC	CASSLEISGSEGKNIQYF
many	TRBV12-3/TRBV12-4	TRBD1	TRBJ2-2	TGTGCCAGCAGTTTCGGGACAGCCCCGAACACCGGGGAGCTGTTTTTT	CASSFGTAPNTGELFF
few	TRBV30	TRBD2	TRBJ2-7	TGTGCCTGGAGTGTAAATCTAGCGGGAGAGCATGAGCAGTACTTC	CAWSVNLAGEHEQYF
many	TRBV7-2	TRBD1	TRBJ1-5	TGTGCCAGCAGCTCGGGACAGGGAGATCAGCCCCAGCATTTT	CASSSGQGDQPQHF
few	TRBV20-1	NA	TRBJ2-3	TGCAGTGCTAGACAGGGGTGGGGAGATACGCAGTATTTT	CSARQGWGDTQYF
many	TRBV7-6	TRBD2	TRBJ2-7	TGTGCCAGCAGCTTATTAGGGGAGGGCCGGGGCTACGAGCAGTACTTC	CASSLLGEGRGYEQYF
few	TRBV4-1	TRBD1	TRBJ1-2	TGCGCCAGCAGACCTCCCGGGACAGGGGGATATGGCTACACCTTC	CASRPPGTGGYGYTF